The 28 T cell receptor beta chains given below trace back to one sample, sequenced in a study of beta chain features in type 1 diabetes. Findings and caveats of the study: A moderate, significant TCRB CDR3 shortening appeared in type 1 diabetes across four CD4+ subsets.

Their antigens are not known. Every isolated RNA sample was fully reverse transcribed, so sequencing captured expressed TCRB transcripts. The assay was immunoSEQ multiplex PCR, and TCRdb's table has in-frame clones only and misses some. The data show approximately 170,000 clones, around 8% seen once. Source material: central memory CD4+ T cells from blood. These TCRs come from a woman aged 40 to 50 with type 1 diabetes.

In its sample, this clone was seen a few times. The rearrangement uses TRBV19 and TRBJ1-6, with 10 bases matching TRBD1. The V segment lost 9 bases and the J segment 1 base; nucleotides outside the gene matches: 3. The CDR3 length is 15 residues. CDR1 is LNHDA, CDR2 SQIVND, per germline (reference sequence). CDR3 in amino acids: CASRDRGSYNSPLHF. The DNA for the CDR3 is TGTGCCAGCCGGGACAGGGGATCCTATAATTCACCCCTCCACTTT.

This clone has a count of ten or more. This chain uses TRBV2 with TRBJ1-2, with a tentative D call TRBD1 (5 bases). V lost 10 bases and J 4 bases, leaving 19 bases between the germline ends. Germline V CDR1 and CDR2: SNHLY, FYNNEI. CDR3 length: 14 amino acids. The CDR3 nucleotides are TGTGCCATCGCGAAGTCCTCGGGACTCTATGGCTACACCTTC. Protein sequence: CAIAKSSGLYGYTF.

This clone was seen repeatedly, ten times or more. The chain joins TRBV10-3 to TRBJ2-7, with D maybe TRBD2 (5 bases). The CDR3 totals 15 residues. Germline V gene data show CDR1 as ENHRY and CDR2 as SYGVKD. V was cut by 0 bases and J by 3 bases, with 12 bases left in between. CDR3 protein: CAISESRATNYEQYF. CDR3 nucleotide sequence: TGTGCCATCAGTGAGTCGAGGGCGACCAACTACGAGCAGTACTTC.

This chain uses TRBV11-2 with TRBJ2-7; maybe TRBD2 (5 bases). The CDR3 has 14 amino acids. Looked up from germline, CDR1 is SGHAT and CDR2 is FQNNGV. The V gene lost 1 base and the J gene lost 6 bases, with 13 bases spanning the gap. The CDR3 loop is CASSLVEGVGEQYF. CDR3 bases: TGTGCCAGCAGCTTAGTCGAGGGAGTCGGCGAGCAGTACTTC.

This clone was picked up a small number of times. The V and J genes are TRBV7-9 and TRBJ2-7; D may be TRBD1 (6 bases). The CDR3 loop spans 14 amino acids. V lost 3 bases to trimming and J lost 2 bases, with 11 bases between them. Germline values: CDR1 SEHNR, CDR2 FQNEAQ (reference sequence). The DNA of the CDR3 is TGTGCCAGCAGCTTTCTGGACAGAGCCTACGAGCAGTACTTC. It is translated as CASSFLDRAYEQYF.

J is TRBJ2-3 and V is TRBV7-7; tentatively, D is TRBD1 (5 bases). This CDR3 spans 13 amino acids. CDR1 is SSHAT, CDR2 FNYEAQ, per germline (reference sequence). The V gene lost 3 bases and the J gene lost 4 bases, with 8 bases spanning the gap. Written as DNA, the CDR3 is TGTGCCAGCAGCTTTACAGGTTCAGATACGCAGTATTTT. This encodes CASSFTGSDTQYF.

This clone was recorded at least ten times. V is TRBV5-1 and J is TRBJ2-3; D is ambiguous. The V gene lost 4 bases and the J gene lost 5 bases, with 14 bases spanning the gap. The CDR3 runs to 14 residues. Per germline, CDR1 SGHRS and CDR2 YFSETQ. CDR3 sequence: CASSERASRDTQYF. CDR3 DNA sequence: TGCGCCAGCAGCGAAAGAGCCTCACGAGATACGCAGTATTTT.

The chain recombines TRBV4-1 with TRBJ1-3, with D possibly being TRBD1 (6 bases). Germline values: CDR1 MGHRA, CDR2 YSYEKL. The CDR3 has 15 residues. Trimming left V 5 bases short and J 0 bases short, with 11 bases between. The CDR3 sequence is CASSTRQDSGNTIYF. The CDR3 DNA sequence: TGCGCCAGCAGCACCCGACAGGACTCTGGAAACACCATATATTTT.

This clone was observed a handful of times. The J gene is TRBJ2-1, the V gene TRBV10-3, with a tentative D call TRBD2 (6 bases). Germline CDR1 and CDR2: ENHRY and SYGVKD. The CDR3 runs to 16 residues. With 2 bases removed from V and 9 bases from J, the gap between germline ends came to 20 bases. The CDR3 DNA reads TGTGCCATCAGTGAGCTCGACGGGAGCCTCACGGGTGAGCAGTTCTTC. It specifies CAISELDGSLTGEQFF.

The rearrangement uses TRBV5-1 and TRBJ2-7; TRBD1 is a possible D gene (6 bases). The CDR3 has 15 amino acids. Deletions cut 0 bases from V and 0 bases from J, with 10 bases between. From germline, CDR1 is SGHRS and CDR2 YFSETQ. CDR3 region: CASSLALDSSYEQYF. CDR3 bases: TGCGCCAGCAGCTTGGCCCTGGACAGCTCCTACGAGCAGTACTTC.

This clone was seen only a few times. V usage is TRBV5-1 and J usage is TRBJ2-6; 7 nucleotides agree with TRBD1. Trimming took 2 bases from V and 0 from J; bases not matched to a gene: 5. Germline V lookup: CDR1 SGHRS, CDR2 YFSETQ. CDR3 length: 17 amino acids. CDR3 coding DNA: TGCGCCAGCAGCTTCGGACAGGCGAACTCTGGGGCCAACGTCCTGACTTTC. This codes for CASSFGQANSGANVLTF.

The chain combines TRBV10-3 with TRBJ2-5, with D perhaps matching TRBD2 (5 bases). Germline CDR1 is ENHRY and CDR2 is SYGVKD. The V end lost 10 bases, the J end lost 5 bases, and 17 bases lay between the germline ends. CDR3 length: 13 residues. The CDR3 DNA reads TGTGCCAGCATAAGCCCCTCGGGGGAGACCCAGTACTTC. The encoded protein is CASISPSGETQYF.

This clone has only a few counts. The gene calls are TRBV15 and TRBJ1-1; 9 nucleotides match TRBD1. Germline V lookup: CDR1 LNHNV, CDR2 YYDKDF (reference sequence). This CDR3 contains 12 residues. With 0 bases clipped from V and 10 bases from J, the junction kept 0 bases outside the gene matches. DNA for the CDR3: TGTGCCACCAGCAGAGAGGACAGGGGAGCTTTCTTT. It codes for CATSREDRGAFF.

This chain connects TRBV5-1 to TRBJ2-7; 7 positions match TRBD1. The V segment lost 4 bases and the J segment 4 bases; nucleotides outside the gene matches: 11. Germline V gene data show CDR1 as SGHRS and CDR2 as YFSETQ. CDR3 length: 15 residues. CDR3 DNA: TGCGCCAGCAGCAAAACGCCGGGACAGAAATACGAGCAGTACTTC. It encodes CASSKTPGQKYEQYF.

This clone was observed a handful of times. The V and J genes are TRBV7-9 and TRBJ2-7, with a possible D match to TRBD1 (5 bases). CDR1 and CDR2 from the germline V gene are SEHNR and FQNEAQ (reference sequence). The CDR3 spans 16 residues. Trimming took 4 bases from V and 7 from J, leaving 23 bases between them. The CDR3 sequence is CASSSGSAAGRPEQYF. CDR3 bases: TGTGCCAGCAGCTCCGGGTCCGCGGCAGGGCGACCGGAGCAGTACTTC.

This clone has only a few counts. The V gene is TRBV7-9, the J gene TRBJ1-4; possibly TRBD1 for D (5 bases). This CDR3 has 12 amino acids. Germline CDR1 reads SEHNR; CDR2 reads FQNEAQ (reference sequence). Trimming stripped 7 bases from V and 6 bases from J, with 9 bases between. CDR3 sequence: CASKGDHEKLFF. Here the CDR3 DNA reads TGTGCCAGCAAAGGGGATCATGAAAAACTGTTTTTT.

The chain joins TRBV4-1 to TRBJ1-5, with TRBD1 matching over 7 bases. V lost 1 base, J lost 1 base, and 10 bases stayed unmatched. The CDR3 is 18 residues long. Germline V CDR1 and CDR2: MGHRA, YSYEKL. This CDR3 reads CASSQGSFTGQSNQPQHF. In nucleotides, the CDR3 is TGCGCCAGCAGCCAAGGATCCTTTACGGGACAGAGCAATCAGCCCCAGCATTTT.

This clone appeared a few times. The chain links TRBV29-1 to TRBJ2-7; 9 nucleotides agree with TRBD1. Trimming took 6 bases from V and 7 from J; bases not matched to a gene: 10. The CDR3 consists of 13 residues. The germline gives CDR1 SQVTM, CDR2 ANQGSEA. CDR3 in amino acids: CSVDGTGNYEQYF. The CDR3 DNA is TGCAGCGTCGACGGGACAGGGAATTATGAGCAGTACTTC.

The table lists this clone with a few counts. This rearrangement joins TRBV5-1 to TRBJ2-1; TRBD1 agrees at 11 bases. Trimming removed 3 bases from V and 7 bases from J; junction bases left unmatched: 9. The V gene's germline CDR1 is SGHRS and CDR2 YFSETQ. This CDR3 spans 16 amino acids. Here the CDR3 DNA reads TGCGCCAGCAGCTCACTAGGGGGACAGGGGGGTAATGAGCAGTTCTTC. It encodes CASSSLGGQGGNEQFF.

J is TRBJ1-2 and V is TRBV29-1; unclear D gene. CDR1 SQVTM and CDR2 ANQGSEA come from the germline V gene. This CDR3 comprises 13 residues. V was cut by 4 bases and J by 0 bases, with 9 bases left in between. The CDR3, as DNA: TGCAGCGTTGGGGCCGACGCTAACTATGGCTACACCTTC. Protein product: CSVGADANYGYTF.

The table lists this clone with a few counts. A read error may account for a junction end that differs from germline. The V call is TRBV28, the J call TRBJ1-1, with D tentatively TRBD1 (6 bases). The CDR3 extends over 14 amino acids. Germline V CDR1 and CDR2: MDHEN, SYDVKM. CDR3 sequence (DNA): TGTGCCAGTCTGGTGCCGGCCCTGTCCGGGACACTAAGCTTT. This translates into CASLVPALSGTLSF.

The chain uses TRBV9 and TRBJ1-5; 7 nucleotides match TRBD1. Germline CDR1 is SGDLS and CDR2 is YYNGEE. The CDR3 totals 15 residues. Trimming at V came to 4 bases and at J to 5 bases, leaving 9 bases not matched to a gene. The CDR3 is CASSKLGDRYQPQHF. The CDR3 DNA is TGTGCCAGCAGCAAATTAGGGGACAGATATCAGCCCCAGCATTTT.

The genes are TRBV7-9 and TRBJ1-6; 8 bases align to TRBD1. Trimming at V came to 5 bases and at J to 9 bases, leaving 9 bases not matched to a gene. The V gene's germline CDR1 is SEHNR and CDR2 FQNEAQ (reference sequence). The CDR3 runs 15 residues. The CDR3 region has the DNA TGTGCCAGCAGCCCTCGACAGGGGTTACTTTCACCCCTCCACTTT. This sequence encodes CASSPRQGLLSPLHF.

The chain is built from TRBV6-1 and TRBJ2-1; the D gene is possibly TRBD2 (5 bases). The germline CDR1 and CDR2 sequences are MNHNS and SASEGT. The V end was cut by 6 bases, the J end by 3 bases, with 12 bases between. This CDR3 contains 14 residues. The CDR3 sequence is CASRRVGLYNEQFF. The CDR3 region has the DNA TGTGCCAGCAGGAGGGTGGGCCTCTACAATGAGCAGTTCTTC.

V and J are TRBV11-3 and TRBJ2-5; 8 nucleotides align to TRBD1. Looked up from germline, CDR1 is SGHNT and CDR2 is YENEEA. The ends lost 5 bases at V and 4 bases at J; junction bases unmatched: 9. There are 15 residues in the CDR3. CDR3 in DNA: TGTGCCAGCAGCCAGGGACAGGTGGAGAGAGAGACCCAGTACTTC. Translated, it gives CASSQGQVERETQYF. Variable domain in full (rest from reference TRBV11-3 and TRBJ2-5): EAGVVQSPRYKIIEKKQPVAFWCNPISGHNTLYWYLQNLGQGPELLIRYENEEAVDDSQLPKDRFSAERLKGVDSTLKIQPAELGDSAVYLCASSQGQVERETQYFGPGTRLLVL.

The table lists this clone with a few counts. This chain connects TRBV9 to TRBJ2-1; 8 positions agree with TRBD1. Germline CDR1 and CDR2: SGDLS and YYNGEE. The junction had 9 bases not matched to a gene; V was cut back by 4 bases and J by 3 bases. This CDR3 contains 16 residues. In nucleotides, the CDR3 is TGTGCCAGCAGCTCCGGACAGGGAAATATCTACAATGAGCAGTTCTTC. Its translation is CASSSGQGNIYNEQFF.

The table lists this clone with many counts. The CDR3 DNA reads TGTGCCAGCAGCTTGGCCTTACTAGCGGGAGCAGATACGCAGTATTTT. This gives the protein CASSLALLAGADTQYF. The chain recombines TRBV5-4 with TRBJ2-3; 11 bases map to TRBD2. V was pared by 0 bases and J by 4 bases, with 4 bases of the junction left unmatched. This CDR3 region has 16 residues. The V gene's germline CDR1 is SGHNT and CDR2 YYREEE (reference sequence).

This clone was seen ten or more times. Different DNA sequences within this sample yield the same CDR3. This chain connects TRBV7-2 to TRBJ2-5; 10 positions agree with TRBD1. CDR1 and CDR2 from the germline V gene are SGHTA and FQGNSA. V was pared by 4 bases and J by 6 bases, with 5 bases of the junction left unmatched. This CDR3 comprises 14 residues. CDR3: CASSSGQGGKTQYF. CDR3 DNA: TGTGCCAGCAGCTCCGGACAGGGGGGGAAGACCCAGTACTTC.